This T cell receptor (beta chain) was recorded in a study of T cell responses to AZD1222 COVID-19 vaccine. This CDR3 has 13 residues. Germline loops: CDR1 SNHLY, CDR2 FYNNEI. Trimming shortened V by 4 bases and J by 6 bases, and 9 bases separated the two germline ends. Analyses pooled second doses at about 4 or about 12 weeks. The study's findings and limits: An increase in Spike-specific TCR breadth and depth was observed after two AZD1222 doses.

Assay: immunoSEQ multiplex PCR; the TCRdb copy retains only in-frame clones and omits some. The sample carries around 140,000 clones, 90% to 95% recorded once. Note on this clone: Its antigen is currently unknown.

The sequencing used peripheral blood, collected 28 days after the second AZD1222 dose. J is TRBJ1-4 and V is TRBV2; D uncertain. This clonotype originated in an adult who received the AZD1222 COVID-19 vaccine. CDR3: CASSVQADEKLFF. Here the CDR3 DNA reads TGTGCCAGCAGTGTCCAGGCAGATGAAAAACTGTTTTTT.